This entry concerns a single TCR beta chain. The CDR3 loop spans 16 amino acids. Germline CDR1 and CDR2: PRHDT and FYEKMQ (reference sequence). Trimming cost V 0 bases and J 7 bases, with 16 bases left between them. As originally analysed: How many nucleated cells were present was estimated from reference gene primer amplification. Profiled with immunoSEQ multiplex PCR; TCRdb holds only in-frame clones, not every one. That table is the source of V, J and clone size, and D and trimming were worked out from the DNA. The data show 90,000 to 120,000 clones, roughly 80% seen once. The data originate from a study of blood T cell repertoires in COVID-19. For the study at large: Material from acute and convalescent COVID-19 was sourced from the United States, Italy and Spain.

This chain joins TRBV13 and TRBJ1-3; a possible D gene is TRBD1 (6 bases). This sequence originates from a man in his 60s with acute or convalescent COVID-19. Sequenced sample: peripheral blood. DNA of the CDR3: TGTGCCAGCAGCTTAGGCGGGACAACCCAGGGGAACACCATATATTTT. Protein product: CASSLGGTTQGNTIYF.